The 9 T cell receptor beta chains below all came from one sample that was sequenced in a study of T cell repertoires in cytomegalovirus infection. In TCRdb, the reads were re-called with MiXCR into one record per CDR3 protein. The table lists 250,000 or so distinct CDR3 sequences, around 15% of them singletons, with 40% to 55% in the top ten. Sequencing was done on a sample of CD8+ T cells from PBMCs. These receptor sequences come from a human donor in good health (CMV status not recorded). Some clones in this sample may be carry-over from other donors' samples.

The V and J genes are TRBV12-3 or TRBV12-4 and TRBJ2-1; 8 bases align to TRBD1. V lost 6 bases, J lost 4 bases, and 23 bases stayed unmatched. The CDR3 contains 20 residues. The CDR3 is CASRTTWTGSPRGRYNEQFF. CDR3 DNA sequence: TGTGCCAGCAGAACGACGTGGACAGGGAGTCCCCGTGGTCGGTACAATGAGCAGTTCTTC.

This clonotype was counted many times. This chain connects TRBV5-6 to TRBJ2-1; 7 positions agree with TRBD2. The CDR3 runs 16 residues. V lost 0 bases, J lost 2 bases, and 5 bases stayed unmatched. Germline V lookup: CDR1 SGHDT, CDR2 YYEEEE. CDR3 sequence (DNA): TGTGCCAGCAGCTTGGCGCTAGCGGAGGCCTACAATGAGCAGTTCTTC. Amino acids: CASSLALAEAYNEQFF.

This clonotype showed up just a few times. This chain uses TRBV28 with TRBJ2-5; D remains ambiguous. Germline loops: CDR1 MDHEN, CDR2 SYDVKM. This CDR3 comprises 15 residues. V dropped 6 bases and J dropped 1 base, with 15 bases sitting between them. The CDR3 coding sequence is TGTGCCAGCAGAAGTTCCTCAGCCCGCCAAGAGACCCAGTACTTC. This sequence encodes CASRSSSARQETQYF.

This clonotype has just a few counts. The gene calls are TRBV6-2 or TRBV6-3 and TRBJ2-1; 10 nucleotides line up with TRBD2. J lost 3 bases, V lost 2 bases, and 4 bases had no gene match. CDR3 length: 16 residues. The V gene's germline CDR1 is MNHEY and CDR2 SVGEGT. Written as DNA, the CDR3 is TGTGCCAGCAGTTACCCCACTAGCGGGGACTACAATGAGCAGTTCTTC. It translates to CASSYPTSGDYNEQFF.

The sample holds a few counts of this clonotype. The chain has TRBV6-6 and TRBJ2-1; TRBD1 matches at 7 bases. V lost 0 bases, J lost 5 bases, and 7 bases stayed unmatched. The CDR3 covers 16 residues. Germline CDR1 MNHNY, CDR2 SVGAGI (reference sequence). In nucleotides, the CDR3 is TGTGCCAGCAGTTACTCGCTCGGACAGGTAAACAATGAGCAGTTCTTC. As protein: CASSYSLGQVNNEQFF.

The table lists this clonotype with many counts. V and J are TRBV6-2 or TRBV6-3 and TRBJ2-7; D unresolved. This CDR3 has 14 residues. The germline V and J ends were trimmed by 5 bases and 2 bases, with 13 bases remaining between them. Germline V CDR1 and CDR2: MNHEY, SVGEGT. The CDR3 DNA sequence: TGTGCCAGCAGTCCCCTCGACGGAACCTACGAGCAGTACTTC. It is translated as CASSPLDGTYEQYF.

This clonotype was counted only a few times. The V gene is TRBV19, the J gene TRBJ2-1; 10 nucleotides agree with TRBD1. J gave up 11 bases and V 7 bases, and 17 bases lay outside the gene matches. This CDR3 spans 16 amino acids. The germline V gene has CDR1 LNHDA and CDR2 SQIVND (reference sequence). CDR3 nucleotide sequence: TGTGCCAGTACCGACCTCCCCGGGACAGGGGATCTCAAGCAGTTCTTC. This encodes CASTDLPGTGDLKQFF.

V usage is TRBV2 and J usage is TRBJ2-7, with 7 nucleotides matching TRBD2. The germline gives CDR1 SNHLY, CDR2 FYNNEI. This CDR3 comprises 13 residues. V trimming: 3 bases; J trimming: 6 bases; junction bases outside the gene matches: 5. The CDR3 region is CASSDHGRFEQYF. In nucleotides, the CDR3 is TGTGCCAGCAGTGATCACGGGAGGTTCGAGCAGTACTTC.

This clonotype has only a few counts. This rearrangement joins TRBV19 to TRBJ2-4, with TRBD1 identical over 11 bases. The CDR3 spans 16 residues. With 7 bases clipped from V and 6 bases from J, the junction kept 11 bases outside the gene matches. Germline V lookup: CDR1 LNHDA, CDR2 SQIVND (reference sequence). The CDR3 DNA is TGTGCCAGTAATCCGAGGCGGACAGGGGGCAGAAACATTCAGTACTTC. This translates into CASNPRRTGGRNIQYF.